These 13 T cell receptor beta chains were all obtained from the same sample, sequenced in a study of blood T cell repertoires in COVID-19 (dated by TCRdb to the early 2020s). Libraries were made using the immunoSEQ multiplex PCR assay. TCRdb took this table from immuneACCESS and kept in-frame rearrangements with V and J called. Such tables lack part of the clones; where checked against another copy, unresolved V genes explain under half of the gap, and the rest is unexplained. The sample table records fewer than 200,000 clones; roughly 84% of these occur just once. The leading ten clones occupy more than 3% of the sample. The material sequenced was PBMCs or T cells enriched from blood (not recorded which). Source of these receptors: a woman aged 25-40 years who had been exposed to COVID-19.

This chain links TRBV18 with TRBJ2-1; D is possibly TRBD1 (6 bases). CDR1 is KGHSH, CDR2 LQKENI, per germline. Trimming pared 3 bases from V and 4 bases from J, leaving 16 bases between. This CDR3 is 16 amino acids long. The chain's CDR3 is CASSPDSNRLYNEQFF. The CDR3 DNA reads TGTGCCAGCTCACCGGACAGTAACCGACTTTACAATGAGCAGTTCTTC.

CDR3 DNA sequence: TGTGCTGCGGGGGGCCGTGAAGCTTTCTTT. Translated, it gives CAAGGREAFF. This chain joins TRBV30 and TRBJ1-1; tentatively, D is TRBD1 (6 bases). Looked up from germline, CDR1 is GTSNPN and CDR2 is SVGIG (reference sequence). This CDR3 region has 10 residues.

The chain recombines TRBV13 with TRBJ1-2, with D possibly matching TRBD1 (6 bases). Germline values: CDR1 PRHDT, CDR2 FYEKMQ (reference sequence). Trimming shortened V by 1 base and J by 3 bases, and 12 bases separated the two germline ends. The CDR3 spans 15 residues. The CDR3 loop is CASSLAERQDYGYTF. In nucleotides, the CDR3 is TGTGCCAGCAGCTTAGCCGAGAGACAGGACTATGGCTACACCTTC. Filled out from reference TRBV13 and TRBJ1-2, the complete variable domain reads AAGVIQSPRHLIKEKRETATLKCYPIPRHDTVYWYQQGPGQDPQFLISFYEKMQSDKGSIPDRFSAQQFSDYHSELNMSSLELGDSALYFCASSLAERQDYGYTFGSGTRLTVV.

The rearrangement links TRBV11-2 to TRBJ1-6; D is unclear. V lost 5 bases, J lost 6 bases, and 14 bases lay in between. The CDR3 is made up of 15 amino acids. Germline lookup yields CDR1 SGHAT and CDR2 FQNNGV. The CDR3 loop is CASSPWLPSNSPLHF. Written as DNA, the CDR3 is TGTGCCAGCAGCCCCTGGTTACCTAGTAATTCACCCCTCCACTTT.

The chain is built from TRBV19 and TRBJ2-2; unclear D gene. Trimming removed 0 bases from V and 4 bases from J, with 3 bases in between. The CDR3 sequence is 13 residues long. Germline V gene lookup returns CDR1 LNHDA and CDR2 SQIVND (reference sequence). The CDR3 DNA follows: TGTGCCAGTAGTATAGACGTCACCGGGGAGCTGTTTTTT. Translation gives CASSIDVTGELFF.

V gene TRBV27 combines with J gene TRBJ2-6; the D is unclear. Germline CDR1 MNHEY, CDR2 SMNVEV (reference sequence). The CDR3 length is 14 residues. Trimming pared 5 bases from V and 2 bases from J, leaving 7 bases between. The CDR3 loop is CASSPNTGANVLTF. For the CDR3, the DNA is TGTGCCAGCAGTCCAAACACTGGGGCCAACGTCCTGACTTTC.

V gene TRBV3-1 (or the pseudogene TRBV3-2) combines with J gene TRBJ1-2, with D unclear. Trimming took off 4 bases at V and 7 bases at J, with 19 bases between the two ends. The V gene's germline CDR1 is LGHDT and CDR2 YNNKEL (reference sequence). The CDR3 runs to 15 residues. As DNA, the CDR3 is TGTGCCAGCAGCCCCCCGGGGTTGGGAGGTTCTGGCTACACCTTC. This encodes CASSPPGLGGSGYTF.

CDR3 coding DNA: TGTGCCAGCAGCTTCACGTGGGGGGGCGAAGCTTTCTTT. Its protein is CASSFTWGGEAFF. The chain carries TRBV5-6 and TRBJ1-1; possible D gene TRBD1, 6 bases. V lost 2 bases to trimming and J lost 8 bases, with 13 bases between them. CDR1 SGHDT and CDR2 YYEEEE come from the germline V gene. The CDR3 contains 13 residues.

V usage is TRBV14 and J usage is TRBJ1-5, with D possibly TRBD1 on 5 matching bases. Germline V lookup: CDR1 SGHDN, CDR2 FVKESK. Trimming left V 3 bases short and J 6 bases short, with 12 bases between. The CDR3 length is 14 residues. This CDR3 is CASSHSGLSQPQHF. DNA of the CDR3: TGTGCCAGCAGCCACTCAGGGTTGAGTCAGCCCCAGCATTTT.

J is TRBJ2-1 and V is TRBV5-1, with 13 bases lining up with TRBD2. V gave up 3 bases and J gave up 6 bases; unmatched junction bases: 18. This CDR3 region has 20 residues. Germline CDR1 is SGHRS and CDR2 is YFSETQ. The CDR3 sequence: CASSSTPGLAGFGTPNEQFF. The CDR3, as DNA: TGCGCCAGCAGCTCAACTCCGGGACTAGCGGGGTTTGGAACGCCCAATGAGCAGTTCTTC.

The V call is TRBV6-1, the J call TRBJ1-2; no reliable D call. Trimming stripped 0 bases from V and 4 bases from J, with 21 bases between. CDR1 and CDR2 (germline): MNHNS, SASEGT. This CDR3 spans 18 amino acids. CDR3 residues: CASSEALQSRFNPYGYTF. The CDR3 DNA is TGTGCCAGCAGTGAAGCGCTTCAGTCCAGATTCAACCCCTATGGCTACACCTTC.

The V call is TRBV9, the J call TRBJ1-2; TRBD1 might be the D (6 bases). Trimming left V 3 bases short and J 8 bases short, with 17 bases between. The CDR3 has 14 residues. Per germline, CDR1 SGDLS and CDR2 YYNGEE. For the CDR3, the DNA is TGTGCCAGCAGCGCCGGTAGGGGGGAGGGAGGCTACACCTTC. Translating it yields CASSAGRGEGGYTF.

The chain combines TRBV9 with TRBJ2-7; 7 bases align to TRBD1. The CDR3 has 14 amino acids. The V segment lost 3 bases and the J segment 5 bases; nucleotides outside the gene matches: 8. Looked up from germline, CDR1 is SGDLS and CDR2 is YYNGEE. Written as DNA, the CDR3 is TGTGCCAGCAGCGCCGACAGGGTAGGAGACGAGCAGTACTTC. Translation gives CASSADRVGDEQYF.